Listed below are T cell receptor beta chains from one sample, sequenced in a study of OX40 agonist ivuxolimab in advanced cancers. The assay was immunoSEQ multiplex PCR, and TCRdb's table has in-frame clones only and misses some. In the table there are tens of thousands of clones, 88% of which are singletons. The sample consisted of CD4+ or CD8+ T cells sorted from blood, taken in a trial of the OX40 agonist ivuxolimab. Source of these receptors: an adult with an advanced solid tumor such as melanoma, head and neck, liver or kidney cancer. CDR3s include the opening cysteine and the closing phenylalanine or tryptophan. The D gene is left open where the match is weak. Some rows have no size entry. The others give once, few or many, or a class for an expanded clone.

.,TRBD1,TRBJ1-2,TRBV2,TGTGCCAGCAGAGGGGACAGAATATATGGCTACACCTTC,CASRGDRIYGYTF
.,.,TRBJ2-1,TRBV7-3,TGTGCCAGCAGCTCATATACAGTCAATGAGCAGTTCTTC,CASSSYTVNEQFF
.,.,TRBJ2-1,TRBV11-2,TGTGCCAGCAGCTGGGAATACTCCTACAATGAGCAGTTCTTC,CASSWEYSYNEQFF
once,.,TRBJ2-1,TRBV5-1,TGCGCCAGCAGCTTGGATCTGAGGGGTGAGCAGTTCTTC,CASSLDLRGEQFF
.,.,TRBJ2-1,TRBV6-1,TGTGCCAGCAGTGAAGGCATAGCGGTCAATGAGCAGTTCTTC,CASSEGIAVNEQFF
.,.,TRBJ2-7,TRBV5-5,TGTGCCAGCAGCTTGACTAGTTCGTACGAGCAGTACTTC,CASSLTSSYEQYF
.,.,TRBJ2-1,TRBV11-3,TGTGCCAGCAGCTTAAGCGCAGGTGCCTACAATGAGCAGTTCTTC,CASSLSAGAYNEQFF
.,.,TRBJ1-2,TRBV19,TGTGCCAGCCGTTATCAGGGCCAGGGCCTAGCTAACTATGGCTACACCTTC,CASRYQGQGLANYGYTF
once,.,TRBJ2-2,TRBV18,TGTGCCAGCTCACCACCGCTCTCTTCGGGCACCGGGGAGCTGTTTTTT,CASSPPLSSGTGELFF
.,.,TRBJ2-1,TRBV4-1,TGCGCCAGCAGCGCCGAGGCGGCAAATCGCAATGAGCAGTTCTTC,CASSAEAANRNEQFF
.,.,TRBJ2-7,TRBV29-1,TGCAGCGCTAAAGCGGTGGGCTCCTACGAGCAGTACTTC,CSAKAVGSYEQYF
.,.,TRBJ2-3,TRBV5-1,TGCGCCAGCAGCCTTGCGGGTGCGGGGAACACAGATACGCAGTATTTT,CASSLAGAGNTDTQYF
.,TRBD1,TRBJ2-7,TRBV2,TGTGCCAGCAGTGAACAGGGGGTATTCGACGAGCAGTACTTC,CASSEQGVFDEQYF
.,TRBD1,TRBJ2-5,TRBV2,TGTGCCAGCAGTGGTCCAGGGGGATGGGAGACCCAGTACTTC,CASSGPGGWETQYF
.,.,TRBJ1-2,TRBV9,TGTGCCAGCAACCGGGTCAGCTATGGCTACACCTTC,CASNRVSYGYTF
.,TRBD1,TRBJ1-1,TRBV5-6,TGTGCCAGCAGCTTGGCAGGGGGTGAGACTGAAGCTTTCTTT,CASSLAGGETEAFF
once,TRBD1,TRBJ1-5,TRBV18,TGTGCCAGCTCAGCTCCGGGACAGAGTTTCAATCAGCCCCAGCATTTT,CASSAPGQSFNQPQHF
.,TRBD2,TRBJ2-3,TRBV10-1,TGCGCCAGCAGTGAGTCCTACGGGCTAGCGGGAGGATCGGATACGCAGTATTTT,CASSESYGLAGGSDTQYF
.,.,TRBJ2-7,TRBV4-1,TGCGCCAGCAGCCGGCTGGACAGGGAGGGGTACGAGCAGTACTTC,CASSRLDREGYEQYF
.,TRBD1,TRBJ1-5,TRBV5-1,TGCGCCAGCAGCTTGGGAGGGGGCCTCAATCAGCCCCAGCATTTT,CASSLGGGLNQPQHF
once,.,TRBJ2-1,TRBV20-1,TGCAGTGCCTGGGGCTACAATGAGCAGTTCTTC,CSAWGYNEQFF
.,.,TRBJ2-2,TRBV11-3,TGTGCCAGCAGCTTCCCCCACGGGAACACCGGGGAGCTGTTTTTT,CASSFPHGNTGELFF
.,.,TRBJ2-3,TRBV10-1,TGCGCCAGCAGTGACTCAATTCGACTAGATCGAATAAACACAGATACGCAGTATTTT,CASSDSIRLDRINTDTQYF
.,TRBD1,TRBJ2-6,TRBV7-2,TGTGCCAGCAGCGCAGGGGGCGCTGGGGCCAACGTCCTGACTTTC,CASSAGGAGANVLTF
once,TRBD2,TRBJ2-7,TRBV30,TGTGCCTGGAGCGTTACTAGCGGGAATTCACTCGAGCAGTACTTC,CAWSVTSGNSLEQYF
.,.,TRBJ1-2,TRBV6-5,TGTGCCAGCAGTTTAAAACAGGAATCTAACTATGGCTACACCTTC,CASSLKQESNYGYTF
once,.,TRBJ1-1,TRBV21-1,TGTGCCAGCAGAAACAGGGATCGCTACACTGAAGCTTTCTTT,CASRNRDRYTEAFF
.,TRBD1,TRBJ2-1,TRBV7-9,TGTGCCAGCAGCTCGTCCGGGACAGACTCCTACAATGAGCAGTTCTTC,CASSSSGTDSYNEQFF
.,.,TRBJ1-2,TRBV6-6,TGTGCCAGCAGTTACTCCGCAGGGACCTATGGCTACACCTTC,CASSYSAGTYGYTF
.,TRBD1,TRBJ2-1,TRBV6-5,TGTGCCAGCAGTTACGACACCAGGGGGACCGAGCAGTTCTTC,CASSYDTRGTEQFF
once,TRBD1,TRBJ1-2,TRBV7-2,TGTGCCAGCAGCCCAAGACAGGGGCCCAACTATGGCTACACCTTC,CASSPRQGPNYGYTF
.,.,TRBJ2-1,TRBV4-2,TGTGCCAGCAGTAGGGGGGAGGATGGCAATGAGCAGTTCTTC,CASSRGEDGNEQFF
.,TRBD2,TRBJ2-3,TRBV4-2,TGTGCCAGCAGCCGGGGTCTAGCGGGAGTTGGAGATACGCAGTATTTT,CASSRGLAGVGDTQYF
.,.,TRBJ1-2,TRBV2,TGTGCCAGCAGTGAAGCCGGACGGAACTATGGCTACACCTTC,CASSEAGRNYGYTF
.,.,TRBJ1-5,TRBV19,TGTGCCAGTAGTCCGGACGGGAATCAGCCCCAGCATTTT,CASSPDGNQPQHF
once,TRBD2,TRBJ2-3,TRBV5-1,TGCGCCAGCAGCTCCGGACTAGCGGGAGTGGGAGATACGCAGTATTTT,CASSSGLAGVGDTQYF
.,TRBD1,TRBJ1-1,TRBV5-1,TGCGCCAGCAGCTCGGGACAGGGGGCGAACACTGAAGCTTTCTTT,CASSSGQGANTEAFF